The rows below give T cell receptor beta chains drawn from one sample of a study of shared clonotypes between healthy human individuals. Here immunoSEQ multiplex PCR was the method, and the copy in TCRdb shows in-frame clones only, minus some. Among about 670,000 clones listed, about three quarters were seen once. The source material was memory CD4+ T cells sorted from blood. The source is a woman in her 30s in good health. Both conserved end residues are part of each CDR3. D genes are given only for firm matches. Size values are once, few and many counts, or a class for expanded clones, and some rows have none.

>TRBV6-1|-|-|TRBJ2-2
CALRGTGTGELFF
TGTGCCCTACGGGGGACCGGCACCGGGGAGCTGTTTTTT
>TRBV10-2|-|few|TRBJ2-1
CASSVGPEQFF
TGCGCCAGCAGTGTAGGCCCTGAGCAGTTCTTC
>TRBV30|-|once|TRBJ1-3
CAWTKVGNTIYF
TGTGCCTGGACTAAGGTCGGGAACACCATATATTTT
>TRBV28|-|-|TRBJ1-3
CASSLWRGDSGNTIYF
TGTGCCAGCAGTTTATGGAGGGGAGACTCTGGAAACACCATATATTTT
>TRBV2|TRBD2|-|TRBJ2-1
CASSLAGGIYEQFF
TGTGCCAGCAGTCTAGCGGGAGGTATATATGAGCAGTTCTTC
>TRBV5-1|TRBD2|-|TRBJ2-5
CASSFLAGGPETQYF
TGCGCCAGCAGCTTCTTAGCGGGAGGGCCCGAGACCCAGTACTTC
>TRBV6-6|TRBD1|-|TRBJ2-1
CASGPGQGPRKQFF
TGTGCCAGCGGGCCGGGACAGGGCCCTCGTAAGCAGTTCTTC
>TRBV11-2|TRBD2|-|TRBJ2-1
CASSPSFGGSQFF
TGTGCCAGCAGCCCCAGTTTTGGCGGGAGCCAGTTCTTC
>TRBV25-1|TRBD1|few|TRBJ2-3
CASSRRGRGTDTQYF
TGTGCCAGCAGTCGCAGGGGGCGCGGTACAGATACGCAGTATTTT
>TRBV5-6|-|few|TRBJ1-2
CASSLDRGWLSWVYTF
TGTGCCAGCAGCTTGGACCGAGGCTGGCTGTCATGGGTCTACACCTTC
>TRBV11-2|TRBD2|few|TRBJ2-3
CASSLRTSGRTDTQYF
TGTGCCAGCAGCCTCAGGACTAGCGGGAGAACAGATACGCAGTATTTT
>TRBV7-8|-|-|TRBJ1-2
CASSPGDGYTF
TGTGCCAGCAGCCCCGGGGATGGCTACACCTTC
>TRBV4-1|-|-|TRBJ1-4
CASSHPTGVDAKKLFF
TGCGCCAGCAGCCACCCAACCGGGGTCGATGCTAAAAAACTGTTTTTT
>TRBV7-2|TRBD2|-|TRBJ2-2
CASSLDGRAMTGELFF
TGTGCCAGCAGCTTAGACGGGAGGGCCATGACCGGGGAGCTGTTTTTT
>TRBV5-1|-|-|TRBJ2-5
CASSLFTSYQETQYF
TGCGCCAGCAGCTTGTTTACATCTTACCAAGAGACCCAGTACTTC
>TRBV10-3|TRBD1|-|TRBJ2-7
CAISAGQGNYEQYF
TGTGCCATCTCTGCAGGACAGGGGAACTACGAGCAGTACTTC
>TRBV28|TRBD1|-|TRBJ2-7
CASRGTGGGEQYF
TGTGCCAGCAGGGGGACAGGGGGCGGCGAGCAGTACTTC
>TRBV6-5|-|-|TRBJ2-7
CASSYGGFTYEQYF
TGTGCCAGCAGTTACGGGGGGTTCACCTACGAGCAGTACTTC
>TRBV28|-|-|TRBJ1-2
CASSYVRSNYGYTF
TGTGCCAGCAGCTACGTGAGGTCCAACTATGGCTACACCTTC
>TRBV5-1|-|-|TRBJ2-2
CASSLNRSHSGLGTGELFF
TGCGCCAGCAGCTTGAACAGGTCACACTCTGGTTTAGGCACCGGGGAGCTGTTTTTT
>TRBV7-9|-|few|TRBJ1-2
CASSNTAEYGYTF
TGTGCCAGCAGCAACACAGCGGAGTATGGCTACACCTTC
>TRBV7-3|TRBD1|-|TRBJ2-2
CASSISPGTGGTGELFF
TGTGCCAGCAGCATCTCACCCGGGACAGGGGGCACCGGGGAGCTGTTTTTT
>TRBV7-9|TRBD1|-|TRBJ1-4
CASSLGTGNEKLFF
TGTGCCAGCAGCCTCGGGACAGGGAATGAAAAACTGTTTTTT
>TRBV7-8|-|-|TRBJ2-2
CASSLAQGANGELFF
TGTGCCAGCAGCTTAGCTCAGGGAGCAAACGGGGAGCTGTTTTTT
>TRBV7-2|-|many|TRBJ2-3
CASSPYTDTQYF
TGTGCCAGCAGCCCCTACACAGATACGCAGTATTTT
>TRBV4-1|TRBD1|-|TRBJ1-1
CASSHHRTGNTEAFF
TGCGCCAGCAGCCATCATAGGACAGGGAACACTGAAGCTTTCTTT
>TRBV7-3|-|-|TRBJ1-2
CASSQPPTVNGGYTF
TGCGCCAGCAGCCAACCCCCGACAGTTAATGGGGGCTACACCTTC
>TRBV18|TRBD2|-|TRBJ2-3
CASSPQGGDPTDTQYF
TGTGCCAGCTCACCCCAGGGAGGGGACCCCACAGATACGCAGTATTTT
>TRBV5-4|TRBD1|once|TRBJ1-2
CASSPGTANLWGYTF
TGTGCCAGCAGCCCCGGGACAGCTAATTTGTGGGGCTACACCTTC
>TRBV6-5|TRBD1|few|TRBJ1-1
CASSRDRGMNTEAFF
TGTGCCAGCAGTCGGGACAGGGGGATGAACACTGAAGCTTTCTTT
>TRBV2|-|-|TRBJ2-6
CASTTLGANVLTF
TGTGCCAGCACGACCTTAGGGGCCAACGTCCTGACTTTC
>TRBV18|TRBD1|-|TRBJ2-1
CASSPGQYNEQFF
TGTGCCAGCTCACCGGGACAGTACAATGAGCAGTTCTTC
>TRBV28|-|-|TRBJ1-2
CASRERGAGKRPGYGYTF
TGTGCCAGCAGAGAACGGGGGGCAGGGAAACGTCCTGGCTATGGCTACACCTTC
>TRBV27|-|-|TRBJ2-3
CASSHGGEDTQYF
TGTGCCAGCAGTCACGGGGGAGAAGATACGCAGTATTTT
>TRBV19|-|-|TRBJ2-4
CASSGIAKNIQYF
TGTGCCAGTAGCGGAATAGCCAAAAACATTCAGTACTTC